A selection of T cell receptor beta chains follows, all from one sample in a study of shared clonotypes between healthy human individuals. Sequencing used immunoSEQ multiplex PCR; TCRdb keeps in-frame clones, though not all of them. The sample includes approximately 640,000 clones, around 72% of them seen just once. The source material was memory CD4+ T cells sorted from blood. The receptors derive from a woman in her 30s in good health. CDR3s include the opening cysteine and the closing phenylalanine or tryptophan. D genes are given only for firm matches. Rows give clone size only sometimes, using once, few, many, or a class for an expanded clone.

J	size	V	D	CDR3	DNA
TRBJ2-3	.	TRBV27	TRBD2	CASSFVPSGSGTDTQYF	TGTGCCAGCAGTTTCGTCCCTAGCGGGAGTGGCACAGATACGCAGTATTTT
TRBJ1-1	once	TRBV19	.	CASSDRFEERNTEAFF	TGTGCCAGTAGCGACAGGTTTGAGGAGCGGAACACTGAAGCTTTCTTT
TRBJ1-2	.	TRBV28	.	CASSFGTRQKTLYGYTF	TGTGCCAGCAGTTTCGGTACGAGACAGAAAACCTTGTATGGCTACACCTTC
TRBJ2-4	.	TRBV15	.	CATKVQGGNIQYF	TGTGCCACCAAGGTTCAGGGGGGAAACATTCAGTACTTC
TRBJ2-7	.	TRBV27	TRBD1	CASRLDRSTSYEQYF	TGTGCCAGCAGACTGGACAGGTCGACATCCTACGAGCAGTACTTC
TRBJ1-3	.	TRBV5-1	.	CASSLDTGNPGNTIYF	TGCGCCAGCAGCTTGGACACAGGGAATCCTGGAAACACCATATATTTT
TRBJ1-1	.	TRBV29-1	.	CSVSMPSTEAFF	TGCAGCGTTTCTATGCCTAGCACTGAAGCTTTCTTT
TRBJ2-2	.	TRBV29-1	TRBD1	CSATGGAGELFF	TGCAGCGCGACAGGGGGCGCCGGGGAGCTGTTTTTT
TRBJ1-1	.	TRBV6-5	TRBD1	CASSRDRGNTEAFF	TGTGCCAGCAGTCGGGACAGGGGGAACACTGAAGCTTTCTTT
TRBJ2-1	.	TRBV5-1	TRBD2	CASSPGLAGVNEQFF	TGCGCCAGCAGCCCCGGACTAGCGGGAGTGAATGAGCAGTTCTTC
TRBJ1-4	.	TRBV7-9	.	CASSEQGGPATNEKLFF	TGTGCCAGCAGCGAACAGGGAGGGCCCGCAACTAATGAAAAACTGTTTTTT
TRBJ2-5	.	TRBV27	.	CASRDVPQETQYF	TGTGCCAGCAGGGATGTGCCCCAAGAGACCCAGTACTTC
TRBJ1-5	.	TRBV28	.	CASSSGQGYQPQHF	TGTGCCAGCAGTTCGGGACAAGGCTATCAGCCCCAGCATTTT
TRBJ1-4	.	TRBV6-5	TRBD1	CASSFSRQGAGEKLFF	TGTGCCAGCAGTTTTTCCCGACAGGGGGCGGGGGAAAAACTGTTTTTT
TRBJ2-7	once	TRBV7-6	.	CASSSQSGGQGRYEQYF	TGTGCCAGCAGCTCCCAATCCGGAGGGCAGGGGAGATACGAGCAGTACTTC
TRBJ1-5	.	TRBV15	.	CATSRSNQPQHF	TGTGCCACCAGCAGATCGAATCAGCCCCAGCATTTT
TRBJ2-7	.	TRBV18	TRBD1	CASSPRAPRGTGGYEQYF	TGTGCCAGCTCACCCCGGGCCCCGCGGGGGACAGGGGGGTACGAGCAGTACTTC
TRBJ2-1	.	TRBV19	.	CASSTLGSSYNEQFF	TGTGCCAGTAGTACCCTAGGGAGCTCCTACAATGAGCAGTTCTTC